In its sample, the clone carrying this T cell receptor (beta chain) was seen once. Antigen: not known. The data were obtained in a study of blood T cells in healthy people across ages. This CDR3 has 15 residues. V was clipped by 5 bases and J by 7 bases; unmatched bases: 6. CDR1 and CDR2 (germline): MDHEN, SYDVKM. Using a J-beta primer mix together with a sample-barcoded 5' primer, a second PCR was run for 7 to 11 cycles. TCRdb re-analysed the 5' RACE reads in MiXCR, keeping a single row per CDR3 protein. The profile shows over a million distinct CDR3 sequences, around 59% of them singletons. Notes on the study in general: It was found that TCR beta diversity correlated strongly with the percentage of naive T cells. Estimates drawn from one million T cells were deemed to understate diversity. Both higher diversity and more naive CD4+ cells marked long-lived donors when set against aged donors.

The TCR was taken from a man younger than 30 in good health. Sequenced: blood. The rearrangement uses TRBV28 and TRBJ1-5; 12 nucleotides align to TRBD1. The CDR3 region has the DNA TGTGCCAGCAGTCCCCTCGGGACAGGGGGCCAGCCCCAGCATTTT. Its protein product is CASSPLGTGGQPQHF.